This is a list of T cell receptor beta chains from one sample in a study of cytomegalovirus exposure and HLA in healthy donors. The protocol was immunoSEQ multiplex PCR, while the TCRdb copy is restricted to in-frame clones and leaves out a portion. The ten most abundant clones cover almost 0.75% of a sample with about 200,000 clones. Sequenced sample: PBMCs. These receptors all stem from a boy younger than 18 in good health and CMV-seronegative. The CDR3 runs from the conserved cysteine through the conserved F or W. A D gene is named only where the DNA matches it firmly.

CDR3 length	V gene	D gene	J gene	CDR3 protein	CDR3 DNA
13	TRBV13	TRBD1	TRBJ2-2	CASRQGSVGELFF	TGTGCCAGCAGACAGGGGTCTGTCGGGGAGCTGTTTTTT
16	TRBV15	-	TRBJ1-1	CATSRGMGGMNTEAFF	TGTGCCACCAGCAGAGGAATGGGGGGGATGAACACTGAAGCTTTCTTT
16	TRBV6-5	TRBD1	TRBJ1-2	CASSSGIDRGLYGYTF	TGTGCCAGCAGTTCGGGAATTGACAGGGGGCTTTATGGCTACACCTTC
15	TRBV5-8	TRBD1	TRBJ2-7	CASSRSDRSSYEQYF	TGTGCCAGCAGCAGGTCGGACAGGAGCTCCTACGAGCAGTACTTC
15	TRBV6-5	-	TRBJ1-5	CASRSTEYSNQPQHF	TGTGCCAGCAGGTCGACAGAGTATAGCAATCAGCCCCAGCATTTT
15	TRBV27	TRBD2	TRBJ2-7	CASSFGLASTYEQYF	TGTGCCAGCAGTTTTGGACTAGCTTCTACCTACGAGCAGTACTTC
14	TRBV7-6	-	TRBJ1-5	CASSPRPGNQPQHF	TGTGCCAGCAGCCCCAGGCCGGGGAATCAGCCCCAGCATTTT
13	TRBV19	-	TRBJ1-1	CASREAMNTEAFF	TGTGCCAGTAGGGAGGCCATGAACACTGAAGCTTTCTTT
15	TRBV7-6	-	TRBJ1-1	CASSLAGREVSEAFF	TGTGCCAGCAGCTTAGCAGGCAGGGAGGTCTCTGAAGCTTTCTTT
13	TRBV5-1	-	TRBJ2-7	CASSLDTTYEQYF	TGCGCCAGCAGCTTGGACACTACCTACGAGCAGTACTTC
15	TRBV5-1	TRBD1	TRBJ2-2	CASRLGQGVSGELFF	TGCGCCAGCAGGTTGGGACAGGGAGTTTCCGGGGAGCTGTTTTTT
14	TRBV6-6	TRBD1	TRBJ2-7	CASSSRQGSYEQYF	TGTGCCAGCAGTTCCAGACAGGGGAGCTACGAGCAGTACTTC
16	TRBV5-4	-	TRBJ2-2	CASSFYVGPNTGELFF	TGTGCCAGCAGCTTCTACGTGGGGCCAAACACCGGGGAGCTGTTTTTT
14	TRBV28	TRBD1	TRBJ1-2	CASSLDRGSSGYTF	TGTGCCAGCAGTTTGGACAGGGGGTCAAGTGGCTACACCTTC
14	TRBV4-1	-	TRBJ1-2	CASSHPPTSYGYTF	TGCGCCAGCAGCCATCCCCCCACCAGCTATGGCTACACCTTC
16	TRBV19	-	TRBJ1-3	CAPNLGGGFSGNTIYF	TGTGCCCCCAACCTAGGGGGGGGCTTCTCTGGAAACACCATATATTTT
13	TRBV7-8	-	TRBJ1-1	CASSLGGRTEAFF	TGTGCCAGCAGCTTAGGGGGGAGGACTGAAGCTTTCTTT
12	TRBV6-6	-	TRBJ1-4	CAAGKHNEKLFF	TGTGCAGCAGGGAAGCATAATGAAAAACTGTTTTTT
17	TRBV9	-	TRBJ1-5	CASSVVLAGLNRQPQHF	TGTGCCAGCAGCGTAGTTCTTGCGGGTTTAAACCGTCAGCCCCAGCATTTT
15	TRBV9	-	TRBJ1-3	CASSAGTISGNTIYF	TGTGCCAGCAGCGCCGGGACTATCTCTGGAAACACCATATATTTT
13	TRBV10-2	-	TRBJ2-7	CASRTPGNYEQYF	TGCGCCAGCAGGACCCCGGGTAACTACGAGCAGTACTTC
15	TRBV6-5	TRBD1	TRBJ1-2	CASSPWTGANYGYTF	TGTGCCAGCAGCCCATGGACAGGCGCAAACTATGGCTACACCTTC
15	TRBV18	-	TRBJ1-1	CASSPEGGLNTEAFF	TGTGCCAGCTCACCAGAGGGGGGGTTGAACACTGAAGCTTTCTTT
14	TRBV29-1	-	TRBJ1-2	CSVDEAPTNYGYTF	TGCAGCGTTGATGAAGCACCAACTAACTATGGCTACACCTTC
15	TRBV4-3	-	TRBJ1-5	CASSQDPRGNQPQHF	TGCGCCAGCAGCCAAGATCCCCGGGGCAATCAGCCCCAGCATTTT
15	TRBV25-1	-	TRBJ1-1	CASSDIRGRATEAFF	TGTGCCAGCAGTGACATCAGGGGTCGGGCCACTGAAGCTTTCTTT
16	TRBV2	-	TRBJ1-2	CASRSTYNRAAYGYTF	TGTGCCAGCAGATCGACATACAACAGGGCCGCCTATGGCTACACCTTC
16	TRBV4-2	TRBD1	TRBJ1-1	CASSQVSGQGFAEAFF	TGTGCCAGCAGCCAAGTGTCGGGACAGGGTTTCGCTGAAGCTTTCTTT
14	TRBV5-4	TRBD1	TRBJ2-7	CASSFDRGQGEQYF	TGTGCCAGCAGCTTCGACAGGGGGCAAGGTGAGCAGTACTTC
17	TRBV10-3	-	TRBJ1-1	CAISESLAFSMNTEAFF	TGTGCCATCAGTGAGTCGTTAGCCTTCAGTATGAACACTGAAGCTTTCTTT
14	TRBV2	-	TRBJ1-2	CASEGRTIVDGYTF	TGTGCCAGCGAAGGGAGAACGATCGTCGATGGCTACACCTTC
12	TRBV2	-	TRBJ2-5	CATERGQETQYF	TGTGCCACCGAACGCGGGCAAGAGACCCAGTACTTC
15	TRBV7-9	TRBD1	TRBJ1-4	CASSLPGQTNEKLFF	TGTGCCAGCAGCCTACCGGGACAGACGAATGAAAAACTGTTTTTT
14	TRBV7-3	-	TRBJ2-6	CASSANYGANVLTF	TGTGCCAGCAGCGCGAACTACGGGGCCAACGTCCTGACTTTC
14	TRBV11-3	-	TRBJ2-2	CASATGSGTGELFF	TGTGCCAGCGCAACAGGGTCGGGCACCGGGGAGCTGTTTTTT
15	TRBV7-9	TRBD2	TRBJ2-7	CASSLTGLDNYEQYF	TGTGCCAGCAGCTTAACGGGACTAGATAACTACGAGCAGTACTTC
17	TRBV5-1	TRBD2	TRBJ2-2	CAGSFFSGESATGELFF	TGCGCCGGCAGCTTCTTTAGCGGGGAATCTGCCACCGGGGAGCTGTTTTTT
14	TRBV7-6	-	TRBJ2-3	CASSLGASTDTQYF	TGTGCCAGCAGCTTAGGGGCCTCCACAGATACGCAGTATTTT
15	TRBV5-4	-	TRBJ2-1	CASSLTVGDFNEQFF	TGTGCCAGCAGCTTAACTGTAGGGGACTTCAATGAGCAGTTCTTC
15	TRBV7-2	TRBD2	TRBJ2-7	CASQVQTSGPYEQYF	TGTGCCAGTCAGGTCCAGACTAGCGGACCTTACGAGCAGTACTTC
13	TRBV29-1	-	TRBJ1-1	CSVDGAGLTEAFF	TGCAGCGTTGATGGGGCAGGGCTTACTGAAGCTTTCTTT
15	TRBV5-4	-	TRBJ1-1	CASSLSSDSNTEAFF	TGTGCCAGCAGCTTGAGTTCGGACAGCAACACTGAAGCTTTCTTT
16	TRBV7-2	TRBD2	TRBJ2-3	CASIKPKRGPTDMQYF	TGTGCCAGCATCAAACCCAAGCGGGGGCCCACAGATATGCAGTATTTT
13	TRBV7-3	-	TRBJ1-1	CASTTASELGAFF	TGTGCCAGCACCACCGCGTCTGAACTCGGAGCTTTCTTT
15	TRBV27	-	TRBJ1-2	CASSWSGLFSYGYTF	TGTGCCAGCAGTTGGTCGGGGTTATTCTCCTATGGCTACACCTTC
15	TRBV19	-	TRBJ2-7	CASATKTGGKHEQYF	TGTGCCAGTGCTACAAAGACGGGGGGCAAGCACGAGCAGTACTTC
16	TRBV15	-	TRBJ1-4	CATSKSRPGVNEKLFF	TGTGCCACCAGCAAATCTCGACCCGGGGTTAATGAAAAACTGTTTTTT
15	TRBV4-3	TRBD1	TRBJ2-7	CASSQDAQGAHEQYF	TGCGCCAGCAGCCAAGATGCGCAGGGGGCCCACGAGCAGTACTTC
15	TRBV25-1	TRBD1	TRBJ1-6	CASSEGTASNSPLHF	TGTGCCAGCAGTGAGGGGACAGCCTCGAATTCACCCCTCCACTTT
15	TRBV6-1	TRBD1	TRBJ1-2	CASSAGQGAVYGYTF	TGTGCCAGCAGTGCCGGACAGGGGGCTGTCTATGGCTACACCTTC